A single sample is the source of the 13 T cell receptor beta chains below, sequenced in a study of shared clonotypes between healthy human individuals. The method was immunoSEQ multiplex PCR; TCRdb's version includes in-frame clones alone and lacks a portion of them. The sample gives 2.5 million or so clones, approximately 92% of which show up once; about 0.13% is in the top ten. Sequencing used naive CD4+ T cells sorted from blood. Subset denoted: CD45RA+ positively selected. These receptors all stem from a man between 18 and 29 years old in good health.

With regard to this clone: Other nucleotide sequences from this sample produce the same CDR3. The V gene is TRBV29-1, the J gene TRBJ1-3, with D unclear. The CDR3 has 12 amino acids. Deletions cut 6 bases from V and 1 base from J, with 7 bases between. Per germline, CDR1 SQVTM and CDR2 ANQGSEA. CDR3 in amino acids: CSVQGSGNTIYF. Written as DNA, the CDR3 is TGCAGCGTCCAAGGGTCTGGAAACACCATATATTTT.

The chain links TRBV6-5 to TRBJ2-7; D possibly corresponds to TRBD1 (6 bases). Trimming pared 6 bases from V and 5 bases from J, leaving 11 bases between. CDR1 is MNHEY and CDR2 is SVGAGI in the germline V gene. This CDR3 comprises 12 residues. CDR3 sequence (DNA): TGTGCCAGCAGGCAACCAGGGGACGAGCAGTACTTC. This gives the protein CASRQPGDEQYF.

The chain uses TRBV5-5 and TRBJ2-7; a possible D gene is TRBD1 (5 bases). Trimming pared 0 bases from V and 2 bases from J, leaving 12 bases between. The CDR3 spans 15 residues. Germline loops: CDR1 SGHKS, CDR2 YYEKEE (reference sequence). This CDR3 is CASSLGQGRAYEQYF. The CDR3 nucleotides read TGTGCCAGCAGCTTGGGCCAGGGCAGAGCCTACGAGCAGTACTTC.

Notes on this clone: Other DNA sequences within the sample encode an identical CDR3. The chain uses TRBV7-2 and TRBJ1-5; D gene unclear. Per germline, CDR1 SGHTA and CDR2 FQGNSA. The CDR3 is 13 amino acids. Between the trimmed V and J ends, which lost 1 base and 7 bases, there was a span of 8 bases. CDR3 bases: TGTGCCAGCAGCTTAGTTCAGGACCAGCCCCAGCATTTT. Translation: CASSLVQDQPQHF.

The V call is TRBV19, the J call TRBJ1-1; 11 positions agree with TRBD1. Germline V CDR1 and CDR2: LNHDA, SQIVND (reference sequence). The ends lost 5 bases at V and 5 bases at J; junction bases unmatched: 7. CDR3 length: 15 residues. In DNA form, the CDR3 reads TGTGCCAGTAGTTACAGGGACAGGGGGGGGACTGAAGCTTTCTTT. It codes for CASSYRDRGGTEAFF.

The chain recombines TRBV7-2 with TRBJ1-6; D is possibly TRBD1 (6 bases). CDR1 SGHTA and CDR2 FQGNSA come from the germline V gene. Trimming stripped 5 bases from V and 8 bases from J, with 10 bases between. The length of the CDR3 is 13 residues. CDR3 loop: CASSQQGYSPLHF. CDR3 nucleotides: TGTGCCAGCAGCCAACAGGGTTATTCACCCCTCCACTTT.

The chain uses TRBV5-6 and TRBJ2-2, with 10 positions matching TRBD1. The ends lost 2 bases at V and 3 bases at J; junction bases unmatched: 10. The germline gives CDR1 SGHDT, CDR2 YYEEEE. CDR3 size: 18 residues. CDR3 region: CASSFPGTGVKDTGELFF. DNA of the CDR3: TGTGCCAGCAGCTTTCCCGGGACAGGGGTTAAGGACACCGGGGAGCTGTTTTTT.

The chain recombines TRBV25-1 with TRBJ2-1; D is possibly TRBD1 or TRBD2 (5 bases each). Trimming removed 1 base at V and 8 bases at J, with 21 bases between. Germline assignment: CDR1 MGHDK and CDR2 SYGVNS. The CDR3 runs 17 residues. The chain's CDR3 is CASSELGRQSVYDEQFF. The CDR3 coding sequence is TGTGCCAGCAGTGAATTGGGGAGACAGTCGGTTTACGATGAGCAGTTCTTC.

The CDR3 DNA reads TGTGCCAGTAGTTACAGGGGTAATGTTGAGCAGTTCTTC. This codes for CASSYRGNVEQFF. The chain has TRBV19 and TRBJ2-1; 7 positions match TRBD1. The germline V gene encodes CDR1 LNHDA and CDR2 SQIVND (reference sequence). V shed 5 bases and J 9 bases; nucleotides not matched to a gene: 7. The CDR3 runs 13 residues.

The rearrangement links TRBV7-9 to TRBJ2-7; TRBD1 matches 7 bases. Per the germline V gene, CDR1 is SEHNR and CDR2 is FQNEAQ (reference sequence). With V trimmed by 6 bases and J by 7 bases, 15 bases remained unmatched. The CDR3 contains 15 residues. The CDR3 sequence: CASSTPGTVVKEQYF. Here the CDR3 DNA reads TGTGCCAGCAGTACCCCGGGGACAGTCGTCAAGGAGCAGTACTTC.

The J gene is TRBJ2-1, the V gene TRBV10-1; 8 nucleotides agree with TRBD1. Trimming removed 5 bases from V and 4 bases from J; junction bases left unmatched: 4. Germline V CDR1 and CDR2: WNHNN, SYGVQD (reference sequence). The CDR3 contains 14 residues. The CDR3 DNA sequence: TGCGCCAGCAGTAAGGGACAGGTTTACAATGAGCAGTTCTTC. It yields the protein CASSKGQVYNEQFF.

The rearrangement uses TRBV10-1 and TRBJ2-7, with 8 bases lining up with TRBD2. The CDR3 is made up of 15 amino acids. The V segment lost 3 bases and the J segment 0 bases; nucleotides outside the gene matches: 4. Germline V CDR1 and CDR2: WNHNN, SYGVQD (reference sequence). CDR3 bases: TGCGCCAGCAGTGATTTTCTAGCGGGCTCCTACGAGCAGTACTTC. It translates to CASSDFLAGSYEQYF.

The rearrangement links TRBV28 to TRBJ2-7; weak D call: TRBD1 (5 bases). Germline loops: CDR1 MDHEN, CDR2 SYDVKM. The CDR3 loop spans 14 amino acids. V dropped 5 bases and J dropped 2 bases, with 13 bases sitting between them. The CDR3: CASSPSRQPYEQYF. CDR3 nucleotide sequence: TGTGCCAGCAGTCCCTCCCGACAGCCCTACGAGCAGTACTTC.